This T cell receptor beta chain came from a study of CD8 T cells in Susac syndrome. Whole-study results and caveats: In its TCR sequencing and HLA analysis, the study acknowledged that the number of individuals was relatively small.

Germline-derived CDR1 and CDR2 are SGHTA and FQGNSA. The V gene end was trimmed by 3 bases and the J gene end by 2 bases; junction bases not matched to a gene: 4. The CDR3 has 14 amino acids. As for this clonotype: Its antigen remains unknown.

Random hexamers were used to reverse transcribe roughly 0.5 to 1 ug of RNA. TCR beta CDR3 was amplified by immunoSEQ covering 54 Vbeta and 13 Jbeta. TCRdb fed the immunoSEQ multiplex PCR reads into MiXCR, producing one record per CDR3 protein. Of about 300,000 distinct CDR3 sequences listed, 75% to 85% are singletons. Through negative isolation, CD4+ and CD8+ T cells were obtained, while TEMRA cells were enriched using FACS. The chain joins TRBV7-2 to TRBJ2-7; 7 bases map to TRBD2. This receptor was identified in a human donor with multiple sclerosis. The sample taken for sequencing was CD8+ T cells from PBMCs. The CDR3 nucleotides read TGTGCCAGCAGCTTTGGGACTACCACCTACGAGCAGTACTTC. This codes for CASSFGTTTYEQYF.